The rows below give T cell receptor beta chains drawn from one sample of a study. In TCRdb, the 5' RACE reads were re-called with MiXCR into one record per CDR3 protein. The repertoire holds about 54,000 distinct CDR3 sequences, with roughly 15% as singletons. Material: naive CD4+ T cells sorted from blood. These receptors were taken from a female donor with breast cancer. CDR3s include the opening cysteine and the closing phenylalanine or tryptophan. The D gene is left open where the match is weak. For some rows the clone size is stated as once, few or many, or as a class when expanded; others skip it.

d_call j_call clone_size v_call cdr3_aa cdr3_nt
. TRBJ1-5 . TRBV24-1 CATGEGSNQPRHF TGTGCCACCGGAGAGGGGAGCAATCAGCCCCGGCATTTT
TRBD1 TRBJ2-2 . TRBV20-1 CSASAQGANTGELFF TGCAGTGCTAGCGCCCAGGGGGCGAACACCGGGGAGCTGTTTTTT
TRBD1 TRBJ1-1 many TRBV12-3/TRBV12-4 CASSLGQGTEAFF TGTGCCAGCAGCCTCGGACAGGGAACTGAAGCTTTCTTT
. TRBJ1-5 many TRBV6-5 CATNPGQSNQPQHF TGTGCCACCAACCCCGGACAGTCCAATCAGCCCCAGCATTTT
. TRBJ1-6 many TRBV12-3/TRBV12-4 CASSPRGANSPLHF TGTGCCAGCAGTCCGCGCGGCGCTAATTCACCCCTCCACTTT
TRBD2 TRBJ2-7 . TRBV12-3/TRBV12-4 CASRPNTSGREQYF TGTGCCAGCCGTCCCAACACTAGCGGGAGGGAGCAGTACTTC
. TRBJ1-1 . TRBV11-2 CASSLAGMVTEAFF TGTGCCAGCAGCCTTGCGGGGATGGTAACTGAAGCTTTCTTT
. TRBJ1-2 few TRBV9 CASSDWDGKSYGYTF TGTGCCAGCAGCGATTGGGACGGTAAAAGCTATGGCTACACCTTC
TRBD1 TRBJ2-5 many TRBV6-6 CASSYQGQPQETQYF TGTGCCAGCAGTTACCAGGGACAGCCTCAAGAGACCCAGTACTTC
TRBD1 TRBJ1-4 many TRBV12-3/TRBV12-4 CASSIGQGDGEKLFF TGTGCCAGCAGTATAGGACAGGGCGATGGTGAAAAACTGTTTTTT
. TRBJ1-3 many TRBV5-1 CASASGGASGNTIYF TGCGCCAGCGCTTCGGGTGGAGCCTCTGGAAACACCATATATTTT
. TRBJ2-1 . TRBV12-3/TRBV12-4 CASSPAPDNEQFF TGTGCCAGCAGTCCCGCCCCCGACAATGAGCAGTTCTTC
. TRBJ2-7 . TRBV5-1 CASDSYEQYF TGCGCCAGCGATTCCTACGAGCAGTACTTC
. TRBJ1-2 . TRBV19 CASSARGAGQANYGYTF TGTGCCAGTAGTGCCAGGGGCGCGGGTCAGGCTAACTATGGCTACACCTTC
. TRBJ2-2 few TRBV20-1 CSASPPSGVTGELFF TGCAGTGCTAGCCCTCCTTCAGGGGTTACCGGGGAGCTGTTTTTT
TRBD2 TRBJ2-1 many TRBV6-5 CASRTTGTIYNEQFF TGTGCCAGCAGGACCACCGGGACTATATACAATGAGCAGTTCTTC
TRBD2 TRBJ2-1 few TRBV6-1 CAIAQTSGTYNEQFF TGTGCCATCGCTCAGACTAGCGGGACGTACAATGAGCAGTTCTTC
. TRBJ2-5 few TRBV5-1 CASKPETTTMETQYF TGCGCCAGCAAGCCGGAAACCACCACGATGGAGACCCAGTACTTC
. TRBJ2-7 few TRBV9 CASSLEGNEQYF TGTGCCAGCAGCCTCGAGGGCAACGAGCAGTACTTC
. TRBJ2-7 few TRBV6-1 CASSEAIHEQYF TGTGCCAGCAGTGAAGCGATTCACGAGCAGTACTTC
TRBD1 TRBJ1-5 few TRBV7-3 CASSPGTVQNQPQHF TGTGCCAGCAGCCCCGGGACAGTCCAAAATCAGCCCCAGCATTTT
. TRBJ1-1 many TRBV7-2 CASSTQVGTEAFF TGTGCCAGCAGCACCCAGGTCGGCACTGAAGCTTTCTTT
TRBD1 TRBJ2-3 few TRBV7-3 CASSLGQGRGTQYF TGTGCCAGCAGCCTAGGACAGGGGAGAGGCACGCAGTATTTT
. TRBJ2-2 . TRBV5-1 CASSRGLAVTNTGELFF TGCGCCAGCAGCAGGGGGCTAGCGGTTACGAACACCGGGGAGCTGTTTTTT
TRBD2 TRBJ2-1 . TRBV7-2 CASSLASGKGYEQFF TGTGCCAGCAGCTTGGCTAGCGGGAAAGGGTATGAGCAGTTCTTC
TRBD1 TRBJ2-1 . TRBV5-1 CASSVRLGQGSYNEQFF TGCGCCAGCAGCGTGCGATTAGGACAGGGCTCCTACAATGAGCAGTTCTTC
. TRBJ1-1 many TRBV6-5 CASSYSTWTEAFF TGTGCCAGCAGTTACTCGACCTGGACTGAAGCTTTCTTT
. TRBJ2-7 many TRBV20-1 CSALEDSGGEQYF TGCAGTGCCCTTGAGGACTCGGGTGGGGAGCAGTACTTC
. TRBJ2-6 . TRBV4-1 CASSQDLGSGANVLTF TGCGCCAGCAGCCAAGATCTTGGGTCTGGGGCCAACGTCCTGACTTTC
. TRBJ2-7 many TRBV6-6 CASSYPLGGRPTEQYF TGTGCCAGCAGTTACCCGTTAGGGGGGCGACCTACGGAGCAGTACTTC
. TRBJ2-5 . TRBV20-1 CSAPGQSGQETQYF TGCAGTGCCCCAGGCCAGTCAGGCCAAGAGACCCAGTACTTC
. TRBJ2-7 . TRBV6-2/TRBV6-3 CAGSYKSGELTYEQYF TGTGCCGGCAGTTACAAGTCGGGGGAGCTAACCTACGAGCAGTACTTC
. TRBJ1-2 many TRBV12-3/TRBV12-4 CASSLAPGSDGYTF TGTGCCAGCAGTTTAGCCCCAGGGAGCGATGGCTACACCTTC
. TRBJ1-1 many TRBV12-3/TRBV12-4 CASSRAGDAEAFF TGTGCCAGCAGTCGGGCAGGGGATGCTGAAGCTTTCTTT
TRBD1 TRBJ2-1 many TRBV5-1 CASSLDPTGNEQFF TGCGCCAGCAGCTTGGACCCGACAGGGAATGAGCAGTTCTTC
. TRBJ1-1 many TRBV6-5 CASSPPGMNTEAFF TGTGCCAGCAGCCCCCCGGGCATGAACACTGAAGCTTTCTTT
. TRBJ2-2 . TRBV10-1 CASARSSTGELFF TGCGCCAGCGCGAGATCCAGCACCGGGGAGCTGTTTTTT
. TRBJ1-2 many TRBV5-1 CASSPNPGTYGYTF TGCGCCAGCAGCCCTAACCCCGGAACCTATGGCTACACCTTC
TRBD1 TRBJ1-2 . TRBV30 CAWNEPGGGRGYTF TGTGCCTGGAACGAACCAGGGGGGGGTCGAGGCTACACCTTC
TRBD2 TRBJ2-3 many TRBV20-1 CSAPRRAGVRDTQYF TGCAGTGCCCCTCGGCGGGCGGGGGTGCGGGATACGCAGTATTTT
TRBD2 TRBJ2-7 many TRBV7-6 CASSFSGRGVDEQYF TGTGCCAGCAGCTTTAGCGGGAGGGGTGTCGACGAGCAGTACTTC
. TRBJ1-2 many TRBV5-5 CASSLGGRYTF TGTGCCAGCAGCTTGGGAGGGCGCTACACCTTC
. TRBJ1-2 few TRBV4-1 CASSPRGVHYGYTF TGCGCCAGCAGCCCCCGGGGGGTTCACTATGGCTACACCTTC
. TRBJ2-7 many TRBV10-2 CASSESTTAGYSYEQYF TGCGCCAGCAGTGAGTCGACTACGGCAGGGTACTCCTACGAGCAGTACTTC
. TRBJ2-6 many TRBV7-2 CASDSGANVLTF TGTGCCAGTGACTCTGGGGCCAACGTCCTGACTTTC